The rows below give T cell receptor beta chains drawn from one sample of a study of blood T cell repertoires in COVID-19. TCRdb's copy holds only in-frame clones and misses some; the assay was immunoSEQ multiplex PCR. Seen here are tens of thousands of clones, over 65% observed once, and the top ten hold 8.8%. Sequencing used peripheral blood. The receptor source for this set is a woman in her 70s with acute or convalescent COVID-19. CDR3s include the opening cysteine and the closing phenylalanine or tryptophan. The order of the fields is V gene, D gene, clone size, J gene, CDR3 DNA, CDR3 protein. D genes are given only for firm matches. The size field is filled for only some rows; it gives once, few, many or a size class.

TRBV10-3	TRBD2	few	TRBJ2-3	TGTGCCATCGGCGCGGGGGGGCGCGGTGGCACAGATACGCAGTATTTT	CAIGAGGRGGTDTQYF
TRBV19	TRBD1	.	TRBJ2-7	TGTGCCAGTAGACAAACCTCCGGGACAGGGTTCGAGCAGTACTTC	CASRQTSGTGFEQYF
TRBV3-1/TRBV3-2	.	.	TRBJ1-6	TGTGCCAGCAGCCCCGATCAGGGTACAAATTCACCCCTCCACTTT	CASSPDQGTNSPLHF
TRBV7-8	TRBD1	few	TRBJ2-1	TGTGCCAGCAGCTTAGCGGGACAGAGCAATGAGCAGTTCTTC	CASSLAGQSNEQFF
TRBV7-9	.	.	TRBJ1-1	TGTGCCAGCAGCCTGACAGCCAACACTGAAGCTTTCTTT	CASSLTANTEAFF
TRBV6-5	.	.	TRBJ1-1	TGTGCCAGCACCCCGACAGCTTTTAACACTGAAGCTTTCTTT	CASTPTAFNTEAFF
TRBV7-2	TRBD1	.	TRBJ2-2	TGTGCCAGCAGCTTAGACAGGGGAGCGGCCGGGGAGCTGTTTTTT	CASSLDRGAAGELFF
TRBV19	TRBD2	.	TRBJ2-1	TGTGCCAGTAGTAATCCTAGCGGAGGAAGATACAATGAGCAGTTCTTC	CASSNPSGGRYNEQFF
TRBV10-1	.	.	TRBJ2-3	TGCGCCAGCAGTGACGGGGGCACAGATACGCAGTATTTT	CASSDGGTDTQYF
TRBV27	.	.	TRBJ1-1	TGTGCCAGCAGTTCGGGGAACACTGAAGCTTTCTTT	CASSSGNTEAFF
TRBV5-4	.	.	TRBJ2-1	TGTGCCAGCAGCACCTACAGGGATTGGGGAGGGAATGAGCAGTTCTTC	CASSTYRDWGGNEQFF
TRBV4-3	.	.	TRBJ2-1	TGCGCCAGCAGCCAGGGGCTGACAGAGAGCTCCTACAATGAGCAGTTCTTC	CASSQGLTESSYNEQFF
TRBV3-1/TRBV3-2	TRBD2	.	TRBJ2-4	TGTGCCAGCGGGCGGGGGGGCCCCAAAAACATTCAGTACTTC	CASGRGGPKNIQYF
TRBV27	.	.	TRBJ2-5	TGTGCCAGCAGTTCCAGGGGTCCGCAAGAGACCCAGTACTTC	CASSSRGPQETQYF
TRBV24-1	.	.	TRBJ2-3	TGTGCCACCAGTGATTTCGCAACGCGGACTACAACAGATACGCAGTATTTT	CATSDFATRTTTDTQYF
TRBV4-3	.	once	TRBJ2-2	TGCGCCAGCAGCCAGGGGGACTCCGGATACACCGGGGAGCTGTTTTTT	CASSQGDSGYTGELFF
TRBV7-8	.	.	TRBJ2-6	TGTGCCAGCAGCCCAGACGCGGGGCCTGGGGCCAACGTCCTGACTTTC	CASSPDAGPGANVLTF
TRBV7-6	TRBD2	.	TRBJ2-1	TGTGCCAGCAGCTTCTGGGCGACTAGCGGGGGGGCCCCCTACAATGAGCAGTTCTTC	CASSFWATSGGAPYNEQFF
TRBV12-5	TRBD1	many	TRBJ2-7	TGTGCTAGTGGTTTGGGGGACAGAAAATACGAGCAGTACTTC	CASGLGDRKYEQYF
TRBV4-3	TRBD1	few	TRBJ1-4	TGCGCCAGCAGCCTAAAGGACAGGGGCAATGAAAAACTGTTTTTT	CASSLKDRGNEKLFF
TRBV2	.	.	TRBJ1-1	TGTGCCAGCACCGCCGGGGAGGTTCCGAACACTGAAGCTTTCTTT	CASTAGEVPNTEAFF
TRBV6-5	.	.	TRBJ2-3	TGTGCCAGCCGACGGGGGGCCCGCACAGATACGCAGTATTTT	CASRRGARTDTQYF
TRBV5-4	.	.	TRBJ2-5	TGTGCCAGCAGCCCGGGGCGGGGCAGGGACCAAGAGACCCAGTACTTC	CASSPGRGRDQETQYF
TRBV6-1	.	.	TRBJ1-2	TGTGCCAGCAGTGAAACCCTAAGCTATGGCTACACCTTC	CASSETLSYGYTF
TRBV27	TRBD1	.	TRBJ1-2	TGTGCCAGCAGTTTGACAGGGGGCGCGGGTGGCTACACCTTC	CASSLTGGAGGYTF
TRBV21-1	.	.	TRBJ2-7	TGTGCCAGCAGCAAAGTTGGCGGTTTATCCTACGAGCAGTACTTC	CASSKVGGLSYEQYF
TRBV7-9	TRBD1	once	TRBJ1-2	TGTGCCAGCAGCTTAGCCCCCGGGACAGGGGTCTATGGCTACACCTTC	CASSLAPGTGVYGYTF
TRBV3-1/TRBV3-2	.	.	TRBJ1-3	TGTGCCAGCAGCCAAGGTGGCGAGGATCACTCTGGAAACACCATATATTTT	CASSQGGEDHSGNTIYF
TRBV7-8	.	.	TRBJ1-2	TGTGCCAGCAGCTCCGGAGCAGGGACTCACAACTATGGCTACACCTTC	CASSSGAGTHNYGYTF
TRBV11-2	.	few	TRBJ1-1	TGTGCCAGCAGCCAAATCGGAGGGTACACTGAAGCTTTCTTT	CASSQIGGYTEAFF
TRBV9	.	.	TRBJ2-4	TGTGCCAGCAGCGTCGGTAGCGCCAAAAACATTCAGTACTTC	CASSVGSAKNIQYF
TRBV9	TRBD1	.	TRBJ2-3	TGTGCCAGCAGCGTAGGGGGACAGACTTCCACAGATACGCAGTATTTT	CASSVGGQTSTDTQYF
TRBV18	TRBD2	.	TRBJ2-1	TGTGCCAGCTCAGGTCGGAGGCGGGAGCCCCACAATGAGCAGTTCTTC	CASSGRRREPHNEQFF
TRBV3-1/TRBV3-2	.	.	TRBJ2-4	TGTGCCAGCAGCCAGGTCCTCCCGGGAACAACCAAAAACATTCAGTACTTC	CASSQVLPGTTKNIQYF
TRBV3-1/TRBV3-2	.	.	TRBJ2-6	TGTGCCAGCAGCCAAGCGGGATACTCTGGGGCCAACGTCCTGACTTTC	CASSQAGYSGANVLTF
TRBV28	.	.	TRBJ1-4	TGTGCCAGCAGCCCTTTGGACAAAAATGAAAAACTGTTTTTT	CASSPLDKNEKLFF
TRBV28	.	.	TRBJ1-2	TGTGCCAGCAGTTTACTCCAGTCCCTCTATGGCTACACCTTC	CASSLLQSLYGYTF
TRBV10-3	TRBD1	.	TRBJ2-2	TGTGCCATCTCCCCGAAGGGGGCCCCAACCGGGGAGCTGTTTTTT	CAISPKGAPTGELFF
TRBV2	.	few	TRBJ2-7	TGTGCCAGCGGACAGGAGCAGTACTTC	CASGQEQYF
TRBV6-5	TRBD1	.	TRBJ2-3	TGTGCCAGCAGTTACTGGGGACAGGGGGGGTCGGATACGCAGTATTTT	CASSYWGQGGSDTQYF
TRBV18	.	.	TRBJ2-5	TGTGCCAGCTCACCCTCCCAAGAGACCCAGTACTTC	CASSPSQETQYF
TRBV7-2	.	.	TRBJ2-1	TGTGCCAGCAGCCTCTCGAGGGAGAGGGTCAATGAGCAGTTCTTC	CASSLSRERVNEQFF
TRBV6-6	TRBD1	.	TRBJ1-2	TGTGCCAGCAGTCTTGACAGGGGCTCGGGGGGCTACACCTTC	CASSLDRGSGGYTF
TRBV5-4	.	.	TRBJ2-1	TGTGCCAGCGGTGGAGGACCGTACAATGAGCAGTTCTTC	CASGGGPYNEQFF
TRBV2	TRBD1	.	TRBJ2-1	TGTGCCAGCAAAGGACAGGGAATGGACAATGAGCAGTTCTTC	CASKGQGMDNEQFF
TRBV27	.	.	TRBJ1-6	TGTGCCAGCAGTTGGGGCCCCTCCTATAATTCACCCCTCCACTTT	CASSWGPSYNSPLHF
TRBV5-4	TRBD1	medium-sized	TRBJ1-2	TGTGCCAGCAGCTCGGACAGGGGAAATTCTGGCTACACCTTC	CASSSDRGNSGYTF
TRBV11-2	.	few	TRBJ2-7	TGTGCCAGCAGCTCTCTCCGCGAGAGTTACGAGCAGTACTTC	CASSSLRESYEQYF